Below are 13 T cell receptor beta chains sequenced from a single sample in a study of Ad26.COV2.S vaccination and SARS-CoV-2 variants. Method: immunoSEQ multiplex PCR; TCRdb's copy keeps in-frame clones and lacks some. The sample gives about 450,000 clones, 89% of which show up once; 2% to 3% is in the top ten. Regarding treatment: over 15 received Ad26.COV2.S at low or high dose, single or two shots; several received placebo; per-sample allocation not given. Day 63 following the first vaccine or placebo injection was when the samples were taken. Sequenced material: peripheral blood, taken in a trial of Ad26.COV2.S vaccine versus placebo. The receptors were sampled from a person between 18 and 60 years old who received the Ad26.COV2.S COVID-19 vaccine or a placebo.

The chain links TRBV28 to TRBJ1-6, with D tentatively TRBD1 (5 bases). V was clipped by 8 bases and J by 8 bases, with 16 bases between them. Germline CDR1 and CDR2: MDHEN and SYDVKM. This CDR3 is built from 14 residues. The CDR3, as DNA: TGTGCCAGCTGCGAGACAGTTACCGATTCACCCCTCCACTTT. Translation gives CASCETVTDSPLHF. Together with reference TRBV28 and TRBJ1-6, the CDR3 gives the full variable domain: DVKVTQSSRYLVKRTGEKVFLECVQDMDHENMFWYRQDPGLGLRLIYFSYDVKMKEKGDIPEGYSVSREKKERFSLILESASTNQTSMYLCASCETVTDSPLHFGNGTRLTVT.

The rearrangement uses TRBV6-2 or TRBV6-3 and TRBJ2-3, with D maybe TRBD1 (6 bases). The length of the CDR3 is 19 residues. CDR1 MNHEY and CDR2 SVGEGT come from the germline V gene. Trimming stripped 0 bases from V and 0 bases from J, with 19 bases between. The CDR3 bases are TGTGCCAGCAGTTACTCCCGGCAGGGGAGATTCTCTAGCACAGATACGCAGTATTTT. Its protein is CASSYSRQGRFSSTDTQYF.

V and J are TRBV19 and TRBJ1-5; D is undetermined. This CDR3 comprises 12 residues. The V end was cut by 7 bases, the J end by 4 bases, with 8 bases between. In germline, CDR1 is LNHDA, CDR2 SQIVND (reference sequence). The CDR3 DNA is TGTGCCAGTATGTCGTGGAATCAGCCCCAGCATTTT. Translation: CASMSWNQPQHF.

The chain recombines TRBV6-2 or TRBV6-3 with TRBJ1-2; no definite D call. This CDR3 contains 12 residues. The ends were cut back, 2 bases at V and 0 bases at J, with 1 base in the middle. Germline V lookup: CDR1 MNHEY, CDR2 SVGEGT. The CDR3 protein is CASSYTNYGYTF. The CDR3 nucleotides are TGTGCCAGCAGTTACACTAACTATGGCTACACCTTC.

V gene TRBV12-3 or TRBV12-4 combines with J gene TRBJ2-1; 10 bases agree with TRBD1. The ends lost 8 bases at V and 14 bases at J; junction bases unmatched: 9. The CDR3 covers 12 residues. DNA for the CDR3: TGTGCCAGCGGGATGACAGGGGGCACGGAGTTCTTC. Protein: CASGMTGGTEFF.

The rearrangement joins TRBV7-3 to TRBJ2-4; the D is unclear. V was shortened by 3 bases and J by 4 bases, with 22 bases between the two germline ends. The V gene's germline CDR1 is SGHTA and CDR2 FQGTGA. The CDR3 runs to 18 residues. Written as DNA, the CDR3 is TGTGCCAGCAGCTTCCCACTTGGGTTTAGTGGCAAAAAAAACATTCAGTACTTC. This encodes CASSFPLGFSGKKNIQYF.

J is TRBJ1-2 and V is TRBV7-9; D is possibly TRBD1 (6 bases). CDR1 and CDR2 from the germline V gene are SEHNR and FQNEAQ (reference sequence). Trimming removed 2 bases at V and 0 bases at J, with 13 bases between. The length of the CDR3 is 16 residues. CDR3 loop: CASSLIRGHTNYGYTF. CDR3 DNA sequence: TGTGCCAGCAGCTTAATCAGGGGACATACTAACTATGGCTACACCTTC.

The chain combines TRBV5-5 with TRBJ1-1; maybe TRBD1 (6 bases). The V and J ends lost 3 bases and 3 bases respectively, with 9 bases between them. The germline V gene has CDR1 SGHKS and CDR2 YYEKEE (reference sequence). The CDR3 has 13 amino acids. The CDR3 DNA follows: TGTGCCAGCAGCTCGGACAGTCACACTGAAGCTTTCTTT. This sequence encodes CASSSDSHTEAFF.

CDR3 region: CASSQRSTDTQYF. The CDR3 nucleotides read TGTGCCAGCAGCCAACGGTCCACAGATACGCAGTATTTT. The chain recombines TRBV4-2 with TRBJ2-3; D remains unclear. This CDR3 spans 13 amino acids. Germline V gene sequence: CDR1 LGHNA, CDR2 YNFKEQ. The V end was cut by 2 bases, the J end by 2 bases, with 5 bases between.

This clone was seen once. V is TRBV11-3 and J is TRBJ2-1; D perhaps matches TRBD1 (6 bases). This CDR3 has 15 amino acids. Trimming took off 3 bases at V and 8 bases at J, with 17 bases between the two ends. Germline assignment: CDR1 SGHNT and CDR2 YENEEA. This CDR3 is CASSFAGTLSDEQFF. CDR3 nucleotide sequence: TGTGCCAGCAGCTTCGCCGGGACATTAAGCGATGAGCAGTTCTTC.

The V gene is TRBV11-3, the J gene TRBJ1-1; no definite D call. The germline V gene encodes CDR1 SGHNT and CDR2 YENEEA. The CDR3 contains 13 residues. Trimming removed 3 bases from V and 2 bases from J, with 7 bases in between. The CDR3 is CASSFDPNTEAFF. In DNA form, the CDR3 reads TGTGCCAGCAGCTTCGACCCCAACACTGAAGCTTTCTTT.

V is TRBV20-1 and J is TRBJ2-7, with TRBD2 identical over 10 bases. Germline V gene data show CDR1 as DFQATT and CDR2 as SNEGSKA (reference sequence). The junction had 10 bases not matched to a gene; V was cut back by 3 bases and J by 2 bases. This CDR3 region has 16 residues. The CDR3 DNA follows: TGCAGTGCTAGTCGGGGTTTACTAGCGGGGCCCTACGAGCAGTACTTC. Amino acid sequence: CSASRGLLAGPYEQYF.

The CDR3 bases are TGTGCCAGCTCATCCCTTAGGGGGGGCACAGATACGCAGTATTTT. It yields the protein CASSSLRGGTDTQYF. The chain recombines TRBV18 with TRBJ2-3, with D perhaps TRBD1 or TRBD2 (6 bases each). Trimming stripped 5 bases from V and 1 base from J, with 13 bases between. Germline CDR1 KGHSH, CDR2 LQKENI. CDR3 length equals 15 residues.